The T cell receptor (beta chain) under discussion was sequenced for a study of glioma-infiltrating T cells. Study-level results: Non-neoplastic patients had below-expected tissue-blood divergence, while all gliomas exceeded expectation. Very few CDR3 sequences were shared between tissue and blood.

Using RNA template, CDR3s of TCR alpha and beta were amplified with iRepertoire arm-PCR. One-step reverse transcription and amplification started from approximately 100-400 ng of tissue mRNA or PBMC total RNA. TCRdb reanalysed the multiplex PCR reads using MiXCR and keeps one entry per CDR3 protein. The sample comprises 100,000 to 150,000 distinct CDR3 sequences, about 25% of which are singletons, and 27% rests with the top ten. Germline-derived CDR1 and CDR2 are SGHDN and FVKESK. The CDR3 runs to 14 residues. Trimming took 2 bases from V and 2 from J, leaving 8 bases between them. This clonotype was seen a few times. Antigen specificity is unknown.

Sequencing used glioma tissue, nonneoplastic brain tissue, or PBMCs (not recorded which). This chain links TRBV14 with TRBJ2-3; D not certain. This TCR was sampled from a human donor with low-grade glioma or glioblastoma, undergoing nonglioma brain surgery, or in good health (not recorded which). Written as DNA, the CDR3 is TGTGCCAGCAGCCAAACGGACCTCACAGATACGCAGTATTTT. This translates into CASSQTDLTDTQYF.